This T cell receptor (beta chain) comes out of a study of identical twins. V lost 5 bases, J lost 3 bases, and 19 bases lay in between. The CDR3 consists of 16 residues. CDR1 and CDR2 from the germline V gene are MNHEY and SMNVEV (reference sequence). TCRdb reprocessed the 5' RACE reads with MiXCR, giving one entry per CDR3 protein. The sample consists of 550,000 to 800,000 distinct CDR3 sequences, less than 9% of them appearing once. This clonotype has more than one count but fewer than ten. These data were also filed under a second study, of yellow fever vaccine responses in identical twins.

This TCR was recovered from a woman aged 18-29 years in good health. Sequencing was performed on PBMCs. The chain joins TRBV27 to TRBJ1-1; TRBD1 might be the D (6 bases). The DNA for the CDR3 is TGTGCCAGCAGTACCAGAGACAGGACGCCTTACACTGAAGCTTTCTTT. Translating gives CASSTRDRTPYTEAFF.